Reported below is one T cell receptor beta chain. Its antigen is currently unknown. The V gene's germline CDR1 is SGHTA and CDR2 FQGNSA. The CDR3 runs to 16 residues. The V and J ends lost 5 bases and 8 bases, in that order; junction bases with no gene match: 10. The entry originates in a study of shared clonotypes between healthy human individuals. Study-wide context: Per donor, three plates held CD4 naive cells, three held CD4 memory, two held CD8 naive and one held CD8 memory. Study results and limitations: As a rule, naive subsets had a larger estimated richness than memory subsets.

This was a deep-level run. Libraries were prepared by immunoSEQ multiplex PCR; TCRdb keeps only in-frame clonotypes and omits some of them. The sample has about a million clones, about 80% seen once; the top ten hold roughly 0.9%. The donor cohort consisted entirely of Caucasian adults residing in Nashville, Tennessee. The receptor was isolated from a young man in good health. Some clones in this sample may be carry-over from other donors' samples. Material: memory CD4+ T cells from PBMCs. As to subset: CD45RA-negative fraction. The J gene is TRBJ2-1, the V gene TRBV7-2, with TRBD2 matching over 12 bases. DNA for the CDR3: TGTGCCAGCAGCCCAAGACTAGCGGGAGTAATCTATGAGCAGTTCTTC. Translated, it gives CASSPRLAGVIYEQFF.